This TCR beta chain was recovered during a study of blood T cell repertoires in COVID-19. Study in general: There were acute and convalescent COVID-19 samples, and they came from the United States, Italy and Spain. Sources were T cells, B-cell-depleted T cells, or PBMCs; the material itself was cDNA or gDNA.

Looked up from germline, CDR1 is SEHNR and CDR2 is FQNEAQ (reference sequence). Trimming stripped 5 bases from V and 7 bases from J, with 12 bases between. This CDR3 contains 14 residues. In the source study's methods: Counts of nucleated cells, estimated from reference gene primer amplification, were obtained. The method was immunoSEQ multiplex PCR; TCRdb's version includes in-frame clones alone and lacks a portion of them. V and J calls and clone size are as listed in that table; D and trimming were resolved from the DNA. In the table there are approximately 190,000 clones, 65% to 85% of which are singletons.

The V and J genes are TRBV7-9 and TRBJ1-6; D is possibly TRBD1 (6 bases). The TCR comes from a woman aged 25-40 years who had been exposed to COVID-19. Sequencing was done on a sample of PBMCs or T cells enriched from blood (not recorded which). In DNA, the CDR3 is TGTGCCAGCAGCAATAACAGGGAAAATTCACCCCTCCACTTT. This gives the protein CASSNNRENSPLHF.